These T cell receptor beta chains were read from a single sample in a study of technical replicates of blood from several donors. Sequencing used immunoSEQ multiplex PCR; TCRdb keeps in-frame clones, though not all of them. The top ten clones hold less than 6.5% of a sample with 60,000 to 80,000 clones, around 84% of them seen once. The sequencing sample was made of PBMCs. The receptors were sampled from a human donor in good health. Some clones in this sample may be carry-over from other donors' samples. CDR3s include the opening cysteine and the closing phenylalanine or tryptophan. D genes are given only for firm matches. The listing skips clone size in some rows; elsewhere it reads once, few, many or a size class.

cdr3_nt: TGTGCCAGCAGAAGGGACAGGGAAACCGGGGAGCTGTTTTTT
cdr3_aa: CASRRDRETGELFF
clone_size: NA
v_call: TRBV6-5
j_call: TRBJ2-2
d_call: TRBD1

cdr3_nt: TGCAGCGTTGCCAGACAGGAGGACACTGAAGCTTTCTTT
cdr3_aa: CSVARQEDTEAFF
clone_size: NA
v_call: TRBV29-1
j_call: TRBJ1-1
d_call: NA

cdr3_nt: TGTGCCAGCAGTGAAGCCCACCAAGTCTACTCTGGGGCCAACGTCCTGACTTTC
cdr3_aa: CASSEAHQVYSGANVLTF
clone_size: NA
v_call: TRBV6-1
j_call: TRBJ2-6
d_call: NA

cdr3_nt: TGCAGTGCTAGTCTCAATGAGCAGTTCTTC
cdr3_aa: CSASLNEQFF
clone_size: NA
v_call: TRBV20-1
j_call: TRBJ2-1
d_call: NA

cdr3_nt: TGTGCCAGCAGTCCTCTACGTAACTACGAGCAGTACTTC
cdr3_aa: CASSPLRNYEQYF
clone_size: once
v_call: TRBV2
j_call: TRBJ2-7
d_call: NA

cdr3_nt: TGTGCCAGTAGTATAGACAGGGGAAGCAATCAGCCCCAGCATTTT
cdr3_aa: CASSIDRGSNQPQHF
clone_size: NA
v_call: TRBV19
j_call: TRBJ1-5
d_call: NA

cdr3_nt: TGTGCCAGCAGTTTGGGAGGGATTACTGAAGCTTTCTTT
cdr3_aa: CASSLGGITEAFF
clone_size: once
v_call: TRBV6-5
j_call: TRBJ1-1
d_call: NA

cdr3_nt: TGTGCCAGCAGCGCAACTAGCGGGAGATTCTACAATGAGCAGTTCTTC
cdr3_aa: CASSATSGRFYNEQFF
clone_size: once
v_call: TRBV7-3
j_call: TRBJ2-1
d_call: TRBD2

cdr3_nt: TGTGCCACCAGCAGAGATAGGGGAAGGAACGAGCAGTACTTC
cdr3_aa: CATSRDRGRNEQYF
clone_size: NA
v_call: TRBV15
j_call: TRBJ2-7
d_call: NA

cdr3_nt: TGTGCCATCACCCCCCAGGGACTAGCGGGAGGGAATGAGCAGTTCTTC
cdr3_aa: CAITPQGLAGGNEQFF
clone_size: NA
v_call: TRBV10-3
j_call: TRBJ2-1
d_call: TRBD2

cdr3_nt: TGTGCCAGTAGTACAGGACAGACCACCGGGGAGCTGTTTTTT
cdr3_aa: CASSTGQTTGELFF
clone_size: NA
v_call: TRBV19
j_call: TRBJ2-2
d_call: NA

cdr3_nt: TGTGCCAGCAGCTTCACAGCGGGAGGGCCAAGGCAGTTCTTC
cdr3_aa: CASSFTAGGPRQFF
clone_size: NA
v_call: TRBV7-9
j_call: TRBJ2-1
d_call: TRBD2

cdr3_nt: TGCGCCAGCAGCTTAAGCGGGGGGCCCTACGAGCAGTACTTC
cdr3_aa: CASSLSGGPYEQYF
clone_size: NA
v_call: TRBV5-1
j_call: TRBJ2-7
d_call: TRBD2

cdr3_nt: TGTGCCTGGAGGACAGGAATGAACACTGAAGCTTTCTTT
cdr3_aa: CAWRTGMNTEAFF
clone_size: NA
v_call: TRBV30
j_call: TRBJ1-1
d_call: NA

cdr3_nt: TGTGCCAGCAGCTTGGGCCAGGGGGCGGAGACCCAGTACTTC
cdr3_aa: CASSLGQGAETQYF
clone_size: NA
v_call: TRBV5-6
j_call: TRBJ2-5
d_call: TRBD1

cdr3_nt: TGTGCCAGCAGCTTAGTCTCGGGGAGGTCCGGGGAGCTGTTTTTT
cdr3_aa: CASSLVSGRSGELFF
clone_size: few
v_call: TRBV7-2
j_call: TRBJ2-2
d_call: NA

cdr3_nt: TGTGCCAGTAGTATCCCGGGACAACTTTTCGACTACACCTTC
cdr3_aa: CASSIPGQLFDYTF
clone_size: once
v_call: TRBV19
j_call: TRBJ1-2
d_call: NA

cdr3_nt: TGTGCCAGCGTAAGTTATAGCACTCAGCCCCAGCATTTT
cdr3_aa: CASVSYSTQPQHF
clone_size: NA
v_call: TRBV6-1
j_call: TRBJ1-5
d_call: NA

cdr3_nt: TGTGCCAGCAGCCAAAGCGTCTTGACGGAGTACTCCTACAATGAGCAGTTCTTC
cdr3_aa: CASSQSVLTEYSYNEQFF
clone_size: NA
v_call: TRBV7-9
j_call: TRBJ2-1
d_call: NA

cdr3_nt: TGTGCCAGCAGATGGACACCTAGCAATCAGCCCCAGCATTTT
cdr3_aa: CASRWTPSNQPQHF
clone_size: NA
v_call: TRBV6-1
j_call: TRBJ1-5
d_call: NA

cdr3_nt: TGTGCCTGGAGCCCCGAATCGGGGGATACGCAGTATTTT
cdr3_aa: CAWSPESGDTQYF
clone_size: NA
v_call: TRBV30
j_call: TRBJ2-3
d_call: NA

cdr3_nt: TGTGCCAGCAGCCAAGTAGACAGTGGGCGCTCGGCCCTCCACTTT
cdr3_aa: CASSQVDSGRSALHF
clone_size: few
v_call: TRBV4-2
j_call: TRBJ1-6
d_call: NA

cdr3_nt: TGCGCCAGCAGCTTGGATCCCAACCAAGAGACCCAGTACTTC
cdr3_aa: CASSLDPNQETQYF
clone_size: NA
v_call: TRBV5-1
j_call: TRBJ2-5
d_call: NA

cdr3_nt: TGTGCCAGCAGTGACCGGGACAGCGGAAACACCATATATTTT
cdr3_aa: CASSDRDSGNTIYF
clone_size: NA
v_call: TRBV6-6
j_call: TRBJ1-3
d_call: TRBD1

cdr3_nt: TGTGCCAGCAGTTTAAGGAGGGGCTTTGGAGGCTACACCTTC
cdr3_aa: CASSLRRGFGGYTF
clone_size: NA
v_call: TRBV27
j_call: TRBJ1-2
d_call: NA

cdr3_nt: TGTGCCAGCAGCCAGCCACGGTTACTTATTCAAGAGACCCAGTACTTC
cdr3_aa: CASSQPRLLIQETQYF
clone_size: few
v_call: TRBV14
j_call: TRBJ2-5
d_call: NA

cdr3_nt: TGCGCCAGCAGCAAGACTAGCGGGGATTTCTACGAGCAGTACTTC
cdr3_aa: CASSKTSGDFYEQYF
clone_size: NA
v_call: TRBV4-3
j_call: TRBJ2-7
d_call: TRBD2

cdr3_nt: TGTGCCAGCAGCTTACAAGGGACAGATCCTCTTCCCCACTTC
cdr3_aa: CASSLQGTDPLPHF
clone_size: NA
v_call: TRBV7-2
j_call: TRBJ1-2
d_call: TRBD1

cdr3_nt: TGTGCCAGCAGCTTGACAGGGAACACTGAAGCTTTCTTT
cdr3_aa: CASSLTGNTEAFF
clone_size: NA
v_call: TRBV11-1
j_call: TRBJ1-1
d_call: NA

cdr3_nt: TGTGCCAGCAGAGGGGAAGCGCCCCAGCATTTT
cdr3_aa: CASRGEAPQHF
clone_size: NA
v_call: TRBV6-6
j_call: TRBJ1-5
d_call: NA

cdr3_nt: TGCGCCAGCAGCTTGGAGACGGGTGAAGCTTTCTTT
cdr3_aa: CASSLETGEAFF
clone_size: NA
v_call: TRBV5-1
j_call: TRBJ1-1
d_call: NA

cdr3_nt: TGTGCCAGCAGTTTAGGTAGACAGCCACCCTATAATTCACCCCTCCACTTT
cdr3_aa: CASSLGRQPPYNSPLHF
clone_size: NA
v_call: TRBV27
j_call: TRBJ1-6
d_call: NA

cdr3_nt: TGCAGCGCTGCAGACGACAGATTTAGGAGCGGCTACACCTTC
cdr3_aa: CSAADDRFRSGYTF
clone_size: few
v_call: TRBV29-1
j_call: TRBJ1-2
d_call: NA

cdr3_nt: TGTGCCAGCAGCTTAGGTGTTAGCGGGGGGGCGACGGTCTTC
cdr3_aa: CASSLGVSGGATVF
clone_size: NA
v_call: TRBV7-2
j_call: TRBJ2-1
d_call: TRBD2

cdr3_nt: TGTGCCAGCAGCCAAGATTTAGGGGAGGGGCAGCCCCAGCATTTT
cdr3_aa: CASSQDLGEGQPQHF
clone_size: NA
v_call: TRBV4-2
j_call: TRBJ1-5
d_call: NA

cdr3_nt: TGTGCCAGCAGCCCTCAGGGGGTAAGCACAGATACGCAGTATTTT
cdr3_aa: CASSPQGVSTDTQYF
clone_size: NA
v_call: TRBV25-1
j_call: TRBJ2-3
d_call: TRBD1

cdr3_nt: TGTGCCAGCAGCCCTCAAGCGGGACTATCTAGCACAGATACGCAGTATTTT
cdr3_aa: CASSPQAGLSSTDTQYF
clone_size: NA
v_call: TRBV7-8
j_call: TRBJ2-3
d_call: TRBD2

cdr3_nt: TGTGCCAGCAGGGGTCCGAGGGCGCAGTATTTT
cdr3_aa: CASRGPRAQYF
clone_size: NA
v_call: TRBV6-5
j_call: TRBJ2-3
d_call: NA

cdr3_nt: TGTGCCAGCAGTTACAGGGCAGGGAACTATGGCTACACCTTC
cdr3_aa: CASSYRAGNYGYTF
clone_size: once
v_call: TRBV6-5
j_call: TRBJ1-2
d_call: NA

cdr3_nt: TGTGCCAGCAGTCGCCTACTAGCGATGGGTGAGCAGTTCTTC
cdr3_aa: CASSRLLAMGEQFF
clone_size: NA
v_call: TRBV6-5
j_call: TRBJ2-1
d_call: TRBD2

cdr3_nt: TGTGCCAGTAGCTCGGGACAGACTAATGAAAAACTGTTTTTT
cdr3_aa: CASSSGQTNEKLFF
clone_size: NA
v_call: TRBV19
j_call: TRBJ1-4
d_call: TRBD1

cdr3_nt: TGTGCCAGCAAGACAGGGGGTGTTACCTACGAGCAGTACTTC
cdr3_aa: CASKTGGVTYEQYF
clone_size: NA
v_call: TRBV28
j_call: TRBJ2-7
d_call: TRBD1

cdr3_nt: TGTGCCAGCAGCCAACTTGACCCATGGGGAGGCACAGACAATCAGCCCCAGCATTTT
cdr3_aa: CASSQLDPWGGTDNQPQHF
clone_size: NA
v_call: TRBV4-2
j_call: TRBJ1-5
d_call: NA

cdr3_nt: TGTGCCATCAGCGACAGGGGTCAGCCCCAGCATTTT
cdr3_aa: CAISDRGQPQHF
clone_size: NA
v_call: TRBV10-3
j_call: TRBJ1-5
d_call: TRBD1

cdr3_nt: TGCGCCAGCAGCCCACTGGGGGGACTAGCGGGGAAAAAGGGCGAGCAGTACTTC
cdr3_aa: CASSPLGGLAGKKGEQYF
clone_size: NA
v_call: TRBV23-1
j_call: TRBJ2-7
d_call: TRBD2

cdr3_nt: TGCGCCAGCAGCCCGGTCCCCACAGGGTTAGGATCACCCCTCCACTTT
cdr3_aa: CASSPVPTGLGSPLHF
clone_size: NA
v_call: TRBV5-1
j_call: TRBJ1-6
d_call: NA

cdr3_nt: TGTGCCAGCAGCTTGGGTCATAGGGGGCCCTACGAGCAGTACTTC
cdr3_aa: CASSLGHRGPYEQYF
clone_size: NA
v_call: TRBV5-4
j_call: TRBJ2-7
d_call: TRBD1

cdr3_nt: TGTGCCAGCAGCTCCCCTTGGCGGACAGTCGTAGGGGAGCTGTTTTTT
cdr3_aa: CASSSPWRTVVGELFF
clone_size: NA
v_call: TRBV7-9
j_call: TRBJ2-2
d_call: NA

cdr3_nt: TGTGCCAGCAGTGTCCAGGGCTCATATGGCTACACCTTC
cdr3_aa: CASSVQGSYGYTF
clone_size: once
v_call: TRBV2
j_call: TRBJ1-2
d_call: NA

cdr3_nt: TGCGCCAGCAGCAGACAGCCAGTTTATCAGCCCCAGCATTTT
cdr3_aa: CASSRQPVYQPQHF
clone_size: NA
v_call: TRBV4-1
j_call: TRBJ1-5
d_call: NA

cdr3_nt: TGTGCCAGCAGTCCGGGACTCAGCACAGATACGCAGTATTTT
cdr3_aa: CASSPGLSTDTQYF
clone_size: few
v_call: TRBV2
j_call: TRBJ2-3
d_call: NA

cdr3_nt: TGTGCCAGCAGCCAAGCTGAACAGGGGATTAGGGAAAAACTGTTTTTT
cdr3_aa: CASSQAEQGIREKLFF
clone_size: NA
v_call: TRBV4-2
j_call: TRBJ1-4
d_call: TRBD1

cdr3_nt: TGTGCCAGCAGCTTCGCAGGTGGGTCCTACGAGCAGTACTTC
cdr3_aa: CASSFAGGSYEQYF
clone_size: NA
v_call: TRBV5-5
j_call: TRBJ2-7
d_call: NA

cdr3_nt: TGTGCCTGGAGTGCTACAGGGGTCAACACCGGGGAGCTGTTTTTT
cdr3_aa: CAWSATGVNTGELFF
clone_size: NA
v_call: TRBV30
j_call: TRBJ2-2
d_call: TRBD1